Listed below are T cell receptor beta chains from one sample, sequenced in a study of response to subunit inactivated influenza vaccine. One entry per CDR3 protein, called by TCRdb with MiXCR from the RT-PCR reads. The data show over 150,000 distinct CDR3 sequences, approximately 8.7% seen once. The material sequenced was non-naive T cells sorted from PBMCs, taken on the day of vaccination. The receptor set was obtained from a man aged 50-60 years who received an inactivated influenza vaccine. CDR3s include the opening cysteine and the closing phenylalanine or tryptophan. Each record gives: V gene, J gene, D gene, clone size, CDR3 DNA, CDR3 protein. D genes are given only for firm matches. Some rows mark clone size as missing; the rest say once, few, many or name a class of expanded clone.

>TRBV4-1|TRBJ2-7|TRBD1|many
TGCGCCAGCAGGCCCCACCGACAGGGCTCCTACGAGCAGTACTTC
CASRPHRQGSYEQYF
>TRBV10-3|TRBJ2-1|TRBD2|many
TGTGCCACCCAGGAGGTACAGGGACTAGCGGGAGTTGGTGAGCAGTTCTTC
CATQEVQGLAGVGEQFF
>TRBV2|TRBJ1-5|-|-
TGTGCCAGCACTTACAGCTTTAATCAGCCCCAGCATTTT
CASTYSFNQPQHF
>TRBV5-6|TRBJ2-5|TRBD2|many
TGTGCCAGCAGCTTGGGACTAGCCCAGAGGACATCCCAGTACTTC
CASSLGLAQRTSQYF
>TRBV20-1|TRBJ2-1|-|few
TGCAGTGCTAGTTCAAACTCCAATGAGCAGTTCTTC
CSASSNSNEQFF
>TRBV7-2|TRBJ2-4|TRBD2|-
TGTGCCAGCAGCCCTTCTAGCGGGAGGGTAGCCAAAAACATTCAGTACTTC
CASSPSSGRVAKNIQYF
>TRBV12-3/TRBV12-4|TRBJ2-3|-|many
TGTGCCAGCAGACGACCGGGACTTAGCACAGATACGCAGTATTTT
CASRRPGLSTDTQYF
>TRBV5-1|TRBJ1-1|-|-
TGCGCCAGCAGCTCCCAGAGTATGAACACTGAAGCTTTCTTT
CASSSQSMNTEAFF
>TRBV18|TRBJ2-3|TRBD2|few
TGTGCCAGCTCGCCACGACTAGCGGGAGGATACCCAAGCACAGATACGCAGTATTTT
CASSPRLAGGYPSTDTQYF
>TRBV19|TRBJ2-2|-|many
TGTGCCAGTAGTATAGATCTATTTAGGAGCGGGGAGCTGTTTTTT
CASSIDLFRSGELFF
>TRBV5-1|TRBJ2-6|-|many
TGCGCCAGCAGCCTCACCTCAGGAACCTCTGGGGCCAACGTCCTGACTTTC
CASSLTSGTSGANVLTF
>TRBV20-1|TRBJ2-2|-|few
TGCAGTGCTAGAGTCGAGGGGTTGAACACCGGGGAGCTGTTTTTT
CSARVEGLNTGELFF
>TRBV7-2|TRBJ2-1|TRBD1|-
TGTGCCAGCAGCTTGGGACAGGGGTTGGGAAATGAGCAGTTCTTC
CASSLGQGLGNEQFF
>TRBV6-2/TRBV6-3|TRBJ2-7|-|few
TGTGCCAGCAGTCAGACCGGGACCCTATCCTACGAGCAGTACTTC
CASSQTGTLSYEQYF
>TRBV5-1|TRBJ2-2|-|-
TGCGCCAGCAGCCCTCGCGGGGTGAACACCGGGGAGCTGTTTTTT
CASSPRGVNTGELFF
>TRBV20-1|TRBJ2-7|TRBD2|-
TGCAGTGCTAGCTTAACGGGAGGGGGGTACGAGCAGTACTTC
CSASLTGGGYEQYF
>TRBV4-3|TRBJ2-2|-|few
TGCGCCAGCAGCCAAGATCTCAACACCGGGGAGCTGTTTTTT
CASSQDLNTGELFF
>TRBV7-2|TRBJ1-2|-|many
TGTGCCAGCAGTTCGGGGGGCGGATCTAACTATGGCTACACCTTC
CASSSGGGSNYGYTF
>TRBV20-1|TRBJ1-2|-|many
TGCAGTGCTAGAGATACTAGAGGGGAAATGGGTGGCTACACCTTC
CSARDTRGEMGGYTF
>TRBV10-3|TRBJ2-7|-|many
TGTGCCATCAGTGGAGCCAGCTCCTACGAGCAGTACTTC
CAISGASSYEQYF
>TRBV6-1|TRBJ2-1|TRBD2|many
TGTGCCAGCAGCCAATATCGACTAGCGGGAAGGGTCGATGAGCAGTTCTTC
CASSQYRLAGRVDEQFF
>TRBV12-3/TRBV12-4|TRBJ2-1|TRBD2|many
TGTGCCAGCAGTTTAAGGCGGGAGGGCTACAATGAGCAGTTCTTC
CASSLRREGYNEQFF
>TRBV20-1|TRBJ2-3|-|-
TGCAGTGCTAGAGTCTGGGGCACAGATACGCAGTATTTT
CSARVWGTDTQYF
>TRBV6-2/TRBV6-3|TRBJ1-5|-|few
TGTGCCAGCAGTTACTCGGCTCAGCCCCAGCATTTT
CASSYSAQPQHF
>TRBV20-1|TRBJ2-2|-|few
TGCAGTGCTAGGAGACTAACGGGCACCGGGGAGCTGTTTTTT
CSARRLTGTGELFF
>TRBV19|TRBJ2-2|-|-
TGTGCCAGTAGTATAGTTAGTGCGAACACCGGGGAGCTGTTTTTT
CASSIVSANTGELFF
>TRBV11-3|TRBJ2-1|-|few
TGTGCCAGCAGTCCCGGGACAATGGGCAATGAGCAGTTCTTC
CASSPGTMGNEQFF